This TCR beta chain is drawn from a study of cytomegalovirus exposure and HLA in healthy donors. Use of 60 Vbeta and 13 Jbeta primers characterized the PCR. Some clones are missing from TCRdb's copy, which holds only in-frame ones; the method was immunoSEQ multiplex PCR. In all, the sample yields 100,000 to 150,000 clones. This CDR3 comprises 12 residues. Germline CDR1 SGDLS, CDR2 YYNGEE. Trimming took 3 bases from V and 4 from J, leaving 7 bases between them. This receptor was taken from a young man in good health and CMV-seronegative. This sequence joins TRBV9 and TRBJ1-2, with a tentative D call TRBD1 (5 bases). The sequencing input was PBMCs. The CDR3 DNA follows: TGTGCCAGCAGCGCCAGGGCCTATGGCTACACCTTC. This sequence encodes CASSARAYGYTF.